Below, 10 T cell receptor beta chains from the same sample are listed, as sequenced in a study of CD8+CD57+ T cells in acquired aplastic anemia. Genomic DNA was employed as the template in profiling TCR beta VDJ and CDR3. MiXCR, applied by TCRdb to the reads, yields one record per CDR3 protein. Seen here are 200,000 to 250,000 distinct CDR3 sequences, 30% to 40% observed once, and the top ten hold around 1.1%. The source material was sorted CD4+, CD8+, or CD8+CD57+ T cells (not recorded which) from PBMCs. The receptors were gathered from a human donor in good health, serving as a control.

This chain joins TRBV2 and TRBJ1-5, with D hard to call. Looked up from germline, CDR1 is SNHLY and CDR2 is FYNNEI. The CDR3 is made up of 15 amino acids. V lost 5 bases and J lost 2, with 13 bases in between. CDR3 residues: CASSWGGRGNQPQHF. CDR3 nucleotide sequence: TGTGCCAGCAGTTGGGGAGGAAGAGGCAATCAGCCCCAGCATTTT.

This clonotype was seen only a few times. A read error may explain this, as a much larger clone is one base away. The chain has TRBV7-9 and TRBJ1-1; no definite D call. Germline V gene data show CDR1 as SEHNR and CDR2 as FQNEAQ (reference sequence). CDR3 length: 13 residues. CDR3 protein: CASSLSENTGAFF. The CDR3 nucleotides are TGTGCCAGCAGCTTATCCGAGAACACTGGAGCTTTCTTT. Full variable domain (remainder filled in from reference TRBV7-9 and TRBJ1-1): DTGVSQNPRHKITKRGQNVTFRCDPISEHNRLYWYRQTLGQGPEFLTYFQNEAQLEKSRLLSDRFSAERPKGSFSTLEIQRTEQGDSAMYLCASSLSENTGAFFGQGTRLTVV.

This clonotype was detected ten times or more. The chain carries TRBV19 and TRBJ2-5; weak D call: TRBD2 (6 bases). The CDR3 sequence is 13 residues long. The V and J ends lost 3 bases and 5 bases respectively, with 10 bases between them. Germline V gene data show CDR1 as LNHDA and CDR2 as SQIVND (reference sequence). The CDR3 DNA reads as TGTGCCAGTAGTATTGGACTACTGGAGACCCAGTACTTC. Translation gives CASSIGLLETQYF.

This clonotype was detected ten times or more. This rearrangement joins TRBV4-3 to TRBJ2-7; 7 nucleotides line up with TRBD1. Germline trimming cut 4 bases from V and 2 bases from J; bases unmatched to any gene: 8. The germline V gene has CDR1 LGHNA and CDR2 YSLEER. This CDR3 has 15 amino acids. CDR3 amino acids: CASSPEDRPTYEQYF. In nucleotides, the CDR3 is TGCGCCAGCAGCCCCGAGGACAGGCCAACCTACGAGCAGTACTTC.

This chain uses TRBV10-3 with TRBJ2-3, with 12 bases fitting TRBD2. CDR3 length: 16 residues. CDR1 is ENHRY and CDR2 is SYGVKD in the germline V gene. V lost 4 bases and J lost 0; bases outside the gene matches: 2. The CDR3 reads CAISGTSGESTDTQYF. The CDR3 DNA follows: TGTGCCATCAGTGGGACTAGCGGGGAAAGCACAGATACGCAGTATTTT.

There are a few counts of this clonotype. The chain joins TRBV18 to TRBJ2-7, with a weak D call TRBD1 (6 bases). The germline V gene has CDR1 KGHSH and CDR2 LQKENI. CDR3 length: 13 residues. V was trimmed by 2 bases and J by 5 bases, leaving 10 bases between them. The CDR3 DNA reads as TGTGCCAGCTCACCATCCAGGGGCCACGAGCAGTACTTC. It codes for CASSPSRGHEQYF.

This clonotype occurred a few times. CDR3 protein: CASSRIAGTSYEQYF. In nucleotides, the CDR3 is TGTGCCAGTTCACGGATAGCGGGGACCTCCTACGAGCAGTACTTC. The rearrangement joins TRBV25-1 to TRBJ2-7; TRBD2 agrees at 8 bases. This CDR3 comprises 15 residues. Germline V gene lookup returns CDR1 MGHDK and CDR2 SYGVNS. J gave up 0 bases and V 9 bases, and 10 bases lay outside the gene matches.

V is TRBV7-3 and J is TRBJ2-1; D possibly corresponds to TRBD1 (5 bases). Germline CDR1 SGHTA, CDR2 FQGTGA. The CDR3 has 14 residues. Deletions cut 0 bases from V and 2 bases from J, with 5 bases between. CDR3 in amino acids: CASSLTGAYNEQFF. CDR3 DNA: TGTGCCAGCAGCTTAACAGGGGCCTACAATGAGCAGTTCTTC. Complete variable domain (other parts from reference TRBV7-3 and TRBJ2-1): GAGVSQTPSNKVTEKGKYVELRCDPISGHTALYWYRQSLGQGPEFLIYFQGTGAADDSGLPNDRFFAVRPEGSVSTLKIQRTERGDSAVYLCASSLTGAYNEQFFGPGTRLTVL.

The chain employs TRBV9 and TRBJ2-5; 9 bases map to TRBD2. CDR1 is SGDLS, CDR2 YYNGEE, per germline. This CDR3 has 15 amino acids. V shed 3 bases, J shed 5 bases, and the junction held 8 bases outside the gene matches. DNA for the CDR3: TGTGCCAGCAGCGCCGGGGGACTAGCAGGGGAGACCCAGTACTTC. Translated: CASSAGGLAGETQYF.

Concerning this clonotype: A much larger clonotype is one base distant, so this may be a read error. This CDR3 reads CASSIRTANTGEPFF. The CDR3 region has the DNA TGTGCCAGTAGTATACGGACAGCAAACACCGGGGAGCCGTTTTTT. The V gene is TRBV19, the J gene TRBJ2-2; TRBD1 might be the D (6 bases). Germline loops: CDR1 LNHDA, CDR2 SQIVND (reference sequence). The CDR3 is made up of 15 amino acids.